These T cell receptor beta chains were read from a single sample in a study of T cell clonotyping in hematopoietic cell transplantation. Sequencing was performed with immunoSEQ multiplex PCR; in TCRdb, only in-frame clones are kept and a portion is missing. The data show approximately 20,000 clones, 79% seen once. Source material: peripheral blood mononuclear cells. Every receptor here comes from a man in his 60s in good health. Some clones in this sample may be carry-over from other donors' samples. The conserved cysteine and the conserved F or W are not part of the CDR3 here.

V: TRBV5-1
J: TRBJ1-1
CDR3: ASSLLPGRTNTEAF

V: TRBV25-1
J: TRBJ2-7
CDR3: ASRGTSYEQY

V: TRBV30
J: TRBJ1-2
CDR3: AWSVTGGGYT

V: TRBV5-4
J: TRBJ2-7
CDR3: ASSLGSSSYEQY

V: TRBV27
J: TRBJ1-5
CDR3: ASSINAYQPQH

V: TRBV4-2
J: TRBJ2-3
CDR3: ASTQGFLSTDTQY

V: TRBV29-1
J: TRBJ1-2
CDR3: SVQGAGNYGYT

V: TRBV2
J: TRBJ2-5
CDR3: ASSEALLRYQETQY

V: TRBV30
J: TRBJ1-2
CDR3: AWSSGDYGYT

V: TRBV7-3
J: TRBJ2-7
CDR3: ASSFSVRGEQY

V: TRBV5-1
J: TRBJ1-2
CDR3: ASSSLEGSSYYT

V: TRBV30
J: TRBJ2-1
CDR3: AWDSTAYNEQF

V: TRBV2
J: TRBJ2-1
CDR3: ASSERVSTYNEQF

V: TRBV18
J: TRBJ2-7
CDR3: ASSPGNSYEQY

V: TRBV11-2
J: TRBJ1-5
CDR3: ASSLTGNQPQH

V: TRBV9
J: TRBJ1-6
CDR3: ASSVREGGDSPLH

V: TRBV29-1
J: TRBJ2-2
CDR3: SVEGLAGGAGELF

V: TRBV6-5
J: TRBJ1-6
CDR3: ASGWTANSPLH

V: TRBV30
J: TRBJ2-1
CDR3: AWSVLANSYNEQF

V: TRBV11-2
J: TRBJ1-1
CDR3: ASSQVRTEAF

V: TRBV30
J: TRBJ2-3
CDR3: AWGDRRGGTDTQY

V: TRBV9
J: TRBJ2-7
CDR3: ASSVGNPRERELSIWFEQY

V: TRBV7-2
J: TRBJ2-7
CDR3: ASSSFRRGSREQY

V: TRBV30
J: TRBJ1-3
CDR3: AWSVSGNTIY

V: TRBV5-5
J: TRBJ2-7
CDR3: ASSRRYPSYEQY

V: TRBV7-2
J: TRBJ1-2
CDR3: ASSFPGVGGYT

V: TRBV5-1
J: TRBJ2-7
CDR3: ASSLATRISPPFRYEQY

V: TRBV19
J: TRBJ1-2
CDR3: ASSITGTPYGYT